This TCR beta chain was sequenced during a study of cytomegalovirus exposure and HLA in healthy donors. In germline, CDR1 is SEHNR, CDR2 FQNEAQ (reference sequence). This CDR3 comprises 14 residues. With 5 bases clipped from V and 2 bases from J, the junction kept 3 bases outside the gene matches. A multiplex PCR was run with 60 Vbeta primers and 13 Jbeta primers. Profiled with immunoSEQ multiplex PCR; TCRdb holds only in-frame clones, not every one. This table holds roughly 120,000 clones, around 74% found once. The V and J genes are TRBV7-9 and TRBJ2-7, with 10 bases matching TRBD2. The sequenced material came from PBMCs. The sequence derives from a man between 60 and 75 years old in good health and CMV-seropositive. CDR3 DNA sequence: TGTGCCAGCAGCCCGACTAGCGGGCCCTACGAGCAGTACTTC. Its protein product is CASSPTSGPYEQYF.